This is a list of T cell receptor beta chains from one sample in a study of OX40 agonist ivuxolimab in advanced cancers. Sequencing used immunoSEQ multiplex PCR; TCRdb keeps in-frame clones, though not all of them. Of tens of thousands of clones listed, approximately 85% are singletons. Sequencing was performed on CD4+ or CD8+ T cells sorted from blood, taken in a trial of the OX40 agonist ivuxolimab. The receptors shown here come from an adult with an advanced solid tumor such as melanoma, head and neck, liver or kidney cancer. CDR3s include the opening cysteine and the closing phenylalanine or tryptophan. D genes are given only for firm matches. Size is omitted from some rows. Given values are once, few, many or a class for expanded clones.

d_call: TRBD1
v_call: TRBV5-4
clone_size: -
j_call: TRBJ1-6
cdr3_aa: CASSQEQTGANSPLHF
cdr3_nt: TGTGCCAGCAGCCAAGAACAGACAGGGGCTAATTCACCCCTCCACTTT

d_call: -
v_call: TRBV10-3
clone_size: once
j_call: TRBJ2-5
cdr3_aa: CAIRTDYQETQYF
cdr3_nt: TGTGCCATCAGGACAGATTACCAAGAGACCCAGTACTTC

d_call: TRBD1
v_call: TRBV6-5
clone_size: -
j_call: TRBJ2-7
cdr3_aa: CASSPQGAQTYEQYF
cdr3_nt: TGTGCCAGCAGTCCCCAGGGGGCCCAGACCTACGAGCAGTACTTC

d_call: -
v_call: TRBV28
clone_size: -
j_call: TRBJ2-3
cdr3_aa: CASRPITGSTQYF
cdr3_nt: TGTGCCAGCAGACCCATTACAGGGAGTACGCAGTATTTT

d_call: -
v_call: TRBV4-1
clone_size: -
j_call: TRBJ1-1
cdr3_aa: CASSQEGWAGQAEAFF
cdr3_nt: TGCGCCAGCAGCCAAGAGGGGTGGGCGGGGCAGGCTGAAGCTTTCTTT

d_call: -
v_call: TRBV6-5
clone_size: once
j_call: TRBJ1-2
cdr3_aa: CASSYSRAQDGYTF
cdr3_nt: TGTGCCAGCAGTTACTCTCGGGCGCAGGATGGCTACACCTTC

d_call: -
v_call: TRBV27
clone_size: -
j_call: TRBJ2-5
cdr3_aa: CASSLRQTRETQYF
cdr3_nt: TGTGCCAGCAGCCTAAGACAGACAAGGGAGACCCAGTACTTC

d_call: TRBD2
v_call: TRBV5-1
clone_size: -
j_call: TRBJ2-2
cdr3_aa: CASSLGVLSGSVVTGELFF
cdr3_nt: TGCGCCAGCAGCTTGGGGGTCTTGAGCGGGAGCGTTGTCACCGGGGAGCTGTTTTTT

d_call: -
v_call: TRBV19
clone_size: -
j_call: TRBJ1-1
cdr3_aa: CASTSDREAFF
cdr3_nt: TGTGCCAGTACCTCAGACAGAGAAGCTTTCTTT

d_call: TRBD2
v_call: TRBV7-9
clone_size: -
j_call: TRBJ2-5
cdr3_aa: CASSPYRTSGEQETQYF
cdr3_nt: TGTGCCAGCAGCCCCTATCGGACTAGCGGAGAGCAAGAGACCCAGTACTTC

d_call: -
v_call: TRBV6-1
clone_size: -
j_call: TRBJ1-3
cdr3_aa: CASSQGVNSGNTIYF
cdr3_nt: TGTGCCAGCAGCCAAGGGGTAAACTCTGGAAACACCATATATTTT

d_call: -
v_call: TRBV11-3
clone_size: once
j_call: TRBJ1-4
cdr3_aa: CASSKGGEKLFF
cdr3_nt: TGTGCCAGCAGCAAAGGGGGTGAAAAACTGTTTTTT